The entry below gives a single T cell receptor (beta chain) sequence along with its context. What it recognizes is unknown. This entry belongs to a study of OX40 agonist ivuxolimab in advanced cancers. General study points: No antigen was identified for the clonally expanded peripheral T cells.

Here immunoSEQ multiplex PCR was the method, and the copy in TCRdb shows in-frame clones only, minus some. The sample yields roughly 25,000 clones, roughly 79% seen once. The CDR3 length is 17 residues. Germline V CDR1 and CDR2: SGDLS, YYNGEE. Germline trimming cut 2 bases from V and 2 bases from J; bases unmatched to any gene: 10. V is TRBV9 and J is TRBJ2-3; 8 bases line up with TRBD1. The clonotype originates from an adult with an advanced solid tumor such as melanoma, head and neck, liver or kidney cancer. The source material was CD4+ or CD8+ T cells sorted from blood, sampled in a trial of the OX40 agonist ivuxolimab. CDR3 protein: CASSVEPGQGATDTQYF. The DNA of the CDR3 is TGTGCCAGCAGCGTGGAACCCGGACAGGGAGCCACAGATACGCAGTATTTT.